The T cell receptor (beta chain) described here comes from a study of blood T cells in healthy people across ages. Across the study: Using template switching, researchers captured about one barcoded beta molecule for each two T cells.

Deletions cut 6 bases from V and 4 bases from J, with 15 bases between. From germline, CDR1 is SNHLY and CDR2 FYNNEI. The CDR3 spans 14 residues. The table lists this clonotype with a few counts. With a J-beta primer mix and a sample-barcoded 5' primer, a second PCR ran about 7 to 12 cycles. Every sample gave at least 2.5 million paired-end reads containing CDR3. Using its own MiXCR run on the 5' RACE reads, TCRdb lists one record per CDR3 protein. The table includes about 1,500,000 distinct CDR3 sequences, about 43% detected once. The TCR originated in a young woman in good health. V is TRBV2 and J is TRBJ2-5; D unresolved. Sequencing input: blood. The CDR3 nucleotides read TGTGCCAGCAGCGGGCGGCGTTTCCCAGAGACCCAGTACTTC. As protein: CASSGRRFPETQYF.